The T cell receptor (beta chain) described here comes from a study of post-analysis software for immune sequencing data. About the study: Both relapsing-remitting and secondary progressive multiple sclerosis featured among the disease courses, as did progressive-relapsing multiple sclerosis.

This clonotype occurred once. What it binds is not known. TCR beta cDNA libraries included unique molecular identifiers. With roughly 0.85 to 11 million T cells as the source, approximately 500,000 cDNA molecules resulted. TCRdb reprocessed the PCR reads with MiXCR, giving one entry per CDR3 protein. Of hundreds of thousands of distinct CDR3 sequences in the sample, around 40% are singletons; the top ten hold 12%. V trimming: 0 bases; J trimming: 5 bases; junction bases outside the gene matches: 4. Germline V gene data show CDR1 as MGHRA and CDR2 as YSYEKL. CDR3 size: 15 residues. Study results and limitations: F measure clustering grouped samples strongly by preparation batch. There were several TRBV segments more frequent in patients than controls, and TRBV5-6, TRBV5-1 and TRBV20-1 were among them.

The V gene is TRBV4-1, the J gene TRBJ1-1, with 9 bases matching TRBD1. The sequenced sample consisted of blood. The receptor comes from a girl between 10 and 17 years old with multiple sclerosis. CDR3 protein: CASSQDYRGQTEAFF. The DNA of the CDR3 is TGCGCCAGCAGCCAAGATTACAGGGGGCAGACTGAAGCTTTCTTT.